A single sample is the source of the 9 T cell receptor beta chains below, sequenced in a study of cytomegalovirus exposure and HLA in healthy donors. Primers included in the PCR were 60 Vbeta and 13 Jbeta primers. Only in-frame clones appear in the TCRdb table, and some are missing; sequencing was by immunoSEQ multiplex PCR. The sample contains about 77,000 clones, approximately 78% of which appear only once. Source material: PBMCs. These receptors were collected from a middle-aged man in good health and CMV-seronegative.

This chain connects TRBV25-1 to TRBJ1-2, with a tentative D call TRBD1 (6 bases). The CDR3 has 12 amino acids. The germline CDR1 and CDR2 sequences are MGHDK and SYGVNS. Trimming shortened V by 6 bases and J by 8 bases, and 13 bases separated the two germline ends. The CDR3 loop is CASRQGLGGYTF. CDR3 sequence (DNA): TGTGCCAGCAGACAGGGTCTAGGGGGCTACACCTTC.

This chain joins TRBV6-5 and TRBJ2-5; the match to TRBD2 covers 11 bases. V lost 6 bases and J lost 5; bases outside the gene matches: 8. Germline V gene data show CDR1 as MNHEY and CDR2 as SVGAGI. CDR3 length: 15 residues. CDR3 region: CASSRLAGKWETQYF. Written as DNA, the CDR3 is TGTGCCAGCAGCCGACTAGCGGGAAAATGGGAGACCCAGTACTTC.

The chain employs TRBV9 and TRBJ1-2; D uncertain. Deletions cut 6 bases from V and 6 bases from J, with 24 bases between. The CDR3 loop spans 16 amino acids. Germline V gene sequence: CDR1 SGDLS, CDR2 YYNGEE. The CDR3 reads CASTVVRGWEDDGYTF. CDR3 DNA sequence: TGTGCCAGCACTGTAGTACGAGGGTGGGAGGACGATGGCTACACCTTC.

The V call is TRBV27, the J call TRBJ1-6; TRBD1 might be the D (5 bases). Germline loops: CDR1 MNHEY, CDR2 SMNVEV (reference sequence). The CDR3 has 15 residues. Deletions cut 5 bases from V and 5 bases from J, with 13 bases between. The CDR3 region is CASSPARQNNSPLHF. The CDR3 DNA is TGTGCCAGCAGTCCCGCCCGACAGAATAATTCACCCCTCCACTTT.

The gene calls are TRBV2 and TRBJ2-7; 11 nucleotides match TRBD1. V dropped 6 bases and J dropped 6; count of bases not matched to a gene: 10. CDR1 and CDR2 (germline): SNHLY, FYNNEI. This CDR3 contains 15 residues. In nucleotides, the CDR3 is TGTGCCAGCAGATCCTCCTCCGGGACAGGGGGCGAGCAGTACTTC. This translates into CASRSSSGTGGEQYF.

This chain links TRBV6-6 with TRBJ1-5; TRBD1 aligns across 7 bases. Unmatched junction bases numbered 9, after V lost 6 bases and J lost 1 base. CDR1 and CDR2 (germline): MNHNY, SVGAGI (reference sequence). This CDR3 spans 16 amino acids. CDR3 nucleotide sequence: TGTGCCAGCAGCTACAGGGGAATGGGGAGCAATCAGCCCCAGCATTTT. Protein: CASSYRGMGSNQPQHF.

The chain carries TRBV7-8 and TRBJ2-7; TRBD2 agrees at 8 bases. CDR1 is SGHVS, CDR2 FQNEAQ, per germline. The trim removed 4 bases at V and 0 bases at J, leaving 8 bases unmatched. This CDR3 contains 16 residues. The DNA of the CDR3 is TGTGCCAGCAGCTCAACTAGCGGTTCAAGCTCCTACGAGCAGTACTTC. Protein product: CASSSTSGSSSYEQYF.

The chain carries TRBV5-1 and TRBJ2-3, with 10 bases fitting TRBD2. With V trimmed by 1 base and J by 0 bases, 2 bases remained unmatched. This CDR3 has 16 residues. Germline V gene lookup returns CDR1 SGHRS and CDR2 YFSETQ. As DNA, the CDR3 is TGCGCCAGCAGCTTGAGCGGGAGGGCTAGCACAGATACGCAGTATTTT. Translating gives CASSLSGRASTDTQYF. Using reference TRBV5-1 and TRBJ2-3 for the parts outside the CDR3, the full variable domain is KAGVTQTPRYLIKTRGQQVTLSCSPISGHRSVSWYQQTPGQGLQFLFEYFSETQRNKGNFPGRFSGRQFSNSRSEMNVSTLELGDSALYLCASSLSGRASTDTQYFGPGTRLTVL.

The chain recombines TRBV19 with TRBJ1-1; perhaps TRBD1 as D (6 bases). Trimming took off 2 bases at V and 0 bases at J, with 16 bases between the two ends. CDR1 and CDR2 from the germline V gene are LNHDA and SQIVND (reference sequence). CDR3 length: 17 residues. This chain's CDR3 is CASSISVGGGMNTEAFF. CDR3 DNA sequence: TGTGCCAGTAGTATAAGCGTGGGCGGGGGCATGAACACTGAAGCTTTCTTT.